Given below is one T cell receptor beta chain in context. Authors' processing steps: Amplification of reference gene primers provided the estimated nucleated cell counts. Generated by immunoSEQ multiplex PCR, the TCRdb table keeps only in-frame clones and is missing some. The V and J calls and clone size were taken over from that table, and D and trimming were inferred from the DNA. The data hold approximately 100,000 clones, with roughly 69% observed a single time. This sample is part of a study of blood T cell repertoires in COVID-19. Study-level background: The samples span acute and convalescent COVID-19 from the United States, Italy and Spain. Sample material is recorded as cDNA or gDNA derived from T cells, B-cell-depleted T cells, or PBMCs.

The CDR3 spans 13 residues. J lost 3 bases, V lost 10 bases, and 5 bases had no gene match. Germline loops: CDR1 LNHDA, CDR2 SQIVND (reference sequence). The material sequenced was peripheral blood. This sequence joins TRBV19 and TRBJ1-5; TRBD1 aligns across 8 bases. This TCR derives from an elderly man with acute or convalescent COVID-19. CDR3 amino acids: CAISTGDNQPQHF. DNA for the CDR3: TGTGCCATCTCGACAGGGGACAATCAGCCCCAGCATTTT. The variable domain in full, completed from reference TRBV19 and TRBJ1-5, reads DGGITQSPKYLFRKEGQNVTLSCEQNLNHDAMYWYRQDPGQGLRLIYYSQIVNDFQKGDIAEGYSVSREKKESFPLTVTSAQKNPTAFYLCAISTGDNQPQHFGDGTRLSIL.